The next 15 T cell receptor beta chains were all read from a single sample in a study of graft-versus-host responses after intestinal transplantation. These receptors have no identified antigens. Using immunoSEQ multiplex PCR, the repertoire was profiled, and TCRdb retains in-frame clones only, with some absent. The repertoire holds 80,000 to 100,000 clones, with approximately 90% as singletons. Sequenced material: unstimulated CD4+ T cells sorted from spleen or lymph node cells, taken before intestinal transplant. The source is a human donor who received an intestinal transplant.

J is TRBJ2-3 and V is TRBV30; D not resolved. V was clipped by 0 bases and J by 2 bases, with 18 bases between them. The CDR3 runs 17 residues. Germline lookup yields CDR1 GTSNPN and CDR2 SVGIG (reference sequence). The CDR3 sequence: CAWSVPQLKGSTDTQYF. CDR3 in DNA: TGTGCCTGGAGTGTACCACAGCTTAAAGGTTCCACAGATACGCAGTATTTT.

The chain uses TRBV10-3 and TRBJ1-3; 10 bases line up with TRBD1. V dropped 2 bases and J dropped 2; count of bases not matched to a gene: 3. Per germline, CDR1 ENHRY and CDR2 SYGVKD. CDR3 size: 16 residues. The CDR3 here is CAISEPTGGTGNTIYF. CDR3 sequence (DNA): TGTGCCATCAGTGAGCCGACAGGGGGCACTGGAAACACCATATATTTT.

The chain is built from TRBV28 and TRBJ2-1; 10 nucleotides agree with TRBD2. V shed 5 bases and J 3 bases; nucleotides not matched to a gene: 4. Looked up from germline, CDR1 is MDHEN and CDR2 is SYDVKM. The CDR3 runs 15 residues. The DNA for the CDR3 is TGTGCCAGCAGTCCCACTAGCGGGGACTACAATGAGCAGTTCTTC. Residues: CASSPTSGDYNEQFF.

The CDR3 nucleotides read TGCGCCAGCAGTTCCTCCCCCAGCGGGACAGGGACAGATACGCAGTATTTT. It encodes CASSSSPSGTGTDTQYF. V and J are TRBV5-1 and TRBJ2-3; TRBD1 matches at 9 bases. Trimming cost V 5 bases and J 3 bases; bases outside gene matches: 13. Germline lookup yields CDR1 SGHRS and CDR2 YFSETQ. This CDR3 is built from 17 residues.

The chain uses TRBV5-4 and TRBJ2-5, with 12 bases fitting TRBD2. V dropped 2 bases and J dropped 4; count of bases not matched to a gene: 6. Germline lookup yields CDR1 SGHNT and CDR2 YYREEE (reference sequence). The CDR3 contains 16 residues. CDR3 sequence reads: CASSFRLAGGRETQYF. Here the CDR3 DNA reads TGTGCCAGCAGCTTTCGTCTAGCGGGGGGGCGAGAGACCCAGTACTTC.

The V and J genes are TRBV6-5 and TRBJ1-2; D is perhaps TRBD1 (5 bases). The V gene's germline CDR1 is MNHEY and CDR2 SVGAGI. The CDR3 runs to 13 residues. V lost 3 bases and J 8 bases, leaving 13 bases between the germline ends. In nucleotides, the CDR3 is TGTGCCAGCAGTTATAGGGAGGGGTTGGGCTACACCTTC. Amino acid sequence: CASSYREGLGYTF.

This chain joins TRBV2 and TRBJ1-6; no clear D gene. Trimming took off 3 bases at V and 7 bases at J, with 7 bases between the two ends. Germline V CDR1 and CDR2: SNHLY, FYNNEI. The CDR3 extends over 13 amino acids. Written as DNA, the CDR3 is TGTGCCAGCAGTGATCGGGTGAATTCACCCCTCCACTTT. The encoded protein is CASSDRVNSPLHF.

Here the CDR3 DNA reads TGTGCCAGCAGCTTAAGGGCAGGGGGCTCCTACGAGCAGTACTTC. Translating gives CASSLRAGGSYEQYF. The chain has TRBV7-9 and TRBJ2-7; 7 bases line up with TRBD1. Per germline, CDR1 SEHNR and CDR2 FQNEAQ (reference sequence). The length of the CDR3 is 15 residues. The V gene end was trimmed by 2 bases and the J gene end by 0 bases; junction bases not matched to a gene: 4.

The chain employs TRBV18 and TRBJ1-1, with 7 bases fitting TRBD1. The CDR3 runs 16 residues. The germline gives CDR1 KGHSH, CDR2 LQKENI. Losses at the gene ends were 3 bases for V and 1 base for J; bases not matched to a gene: 8. The CDR3 nucleotides read TGTGCCAGCTCACCTCGACAGGGTACGGAGAACACTGAAGCTTTCTTT. The encoded protein is CASSPRQGTENTEAFF.

The CDR3 DNA follows: TGTGCCAGAAGAAGGAGAGATACGCAGTATTTT. It specifies CARRRRDTQYF. The V gene is TRBV2, the J gene TRBJ2-3, with D uncertain. Germline values: CDR1 SNHLY, CDR2 FYNNEI. Trimming removed 9 bases from V and 5 bases from J, with 9 bases in between. CDR3 length: 11 amino acids. The variable domain in full, completed from reference TRBV2 and TRBJ2-3, reads EPEVTQTPSHQVTQMGQEVILRCVPISNHLYFYWYRQILGQKVEFLVSFYNNEISEKSEIFDDQFSVERPDGSNFTLKIRSTKLEDSAMYFCARRRRDTQYFGPGTRLTVL.

The J gene is TRBJ1-6, the V gene TRBV4-1, with 9 nucleotides matching TRBD1. The CDR3 totals 16 residues. The germline gives CDR1 MGHRA, CDR2 YSYEKL. Losses at the gene ends were 1 base for V and 6 bases for J; bases not matched to a gene: 4. CDR3 residues: CASSQVTGGPNSPLHF. The CDR3 DNA follows: TGCGCCAGCAGCCAAGTCACAGGGGGCCCTAATTCACCCCTCCACTTT.

This chain joins TRBV7-8 and TRBJ1-3; D gene ambiguous. Per germline, CDR1 SGHVS and CDR2 FQNEAQ. The CDR3 extends over 15 amino acids. V lost 0 bases and J 2 bases, leaving 8 bases between the germline ends. The CDR3 DNA reads as TGTGCCAGCAGCTTAGCGCCGAGGGCTGGAAACACCATATATTTT. Encoded protein: CASSLAPRAGNTIYF.

This chain joins TRBV28 and TRBJ1-3; 7 bases line up with TRBD1. Per the germline V gene, CDR1 is MDHEN and CDR2 is SYDVKM. The J segment lost 0 bases and the V segment lost 5 bases, leaving 13 bases of the junction unmatched. The length of the CDR3 is 18 residues. CDR3 bases: TGTGCCAGCAGTCCACAACGGGGACAGAGAAGCTCTGGAAACACCATATATTTT. Residues: CASSPQRGQRSSGNTIYF.

The chain recombines TRBV30 with TRBJ1-6; D remains unclear. The CDR3 consists of 13 residues. V was shortened by 0 bases and J by 9 bases, with 9 bases between the two germline ends. CDR1 and CDR2 from the germline V gene are GTSNPN and SVGIG (reference sequence). CDR3 sequence: CAWSVMAFSPLHF. CDR3 sequence (DNA): TGTGCCTGGAGTGTAATGGCTTTTTCACCCCTCCACTTT.

The rearrangement uses TRBV30 and TRBJ2-5, with 9 bases matching TRBD1. Germline V gives CDR1 GTSNPN, CDR2 SVGIG (reference sequence). Trimming removed 5 bases from V and 4 bases from J; junction bases left unmatched: 11. CDR3 size: 15 residues. The CDR3 DNA sequence: TGTGCCTGGGACCGACAGGGGGTCTTGGGAGAGACCCAGTACTTC. Translating it yields CAWDRQGVLGETQYF. The entire variable domain, with the rest obtained from reference TRBV30 and TRBJ2-5, is as follows: SQTIHQWPATLVQPVGSPLSLECTVEGTSNPNLYWYRQAAGRGLQLLFYSVGIGQISSEVPQNLSASRPQDRQFILSSKKLLLSDSGFYLCAWDRQGVLGETQYFGPGTRLLVL.